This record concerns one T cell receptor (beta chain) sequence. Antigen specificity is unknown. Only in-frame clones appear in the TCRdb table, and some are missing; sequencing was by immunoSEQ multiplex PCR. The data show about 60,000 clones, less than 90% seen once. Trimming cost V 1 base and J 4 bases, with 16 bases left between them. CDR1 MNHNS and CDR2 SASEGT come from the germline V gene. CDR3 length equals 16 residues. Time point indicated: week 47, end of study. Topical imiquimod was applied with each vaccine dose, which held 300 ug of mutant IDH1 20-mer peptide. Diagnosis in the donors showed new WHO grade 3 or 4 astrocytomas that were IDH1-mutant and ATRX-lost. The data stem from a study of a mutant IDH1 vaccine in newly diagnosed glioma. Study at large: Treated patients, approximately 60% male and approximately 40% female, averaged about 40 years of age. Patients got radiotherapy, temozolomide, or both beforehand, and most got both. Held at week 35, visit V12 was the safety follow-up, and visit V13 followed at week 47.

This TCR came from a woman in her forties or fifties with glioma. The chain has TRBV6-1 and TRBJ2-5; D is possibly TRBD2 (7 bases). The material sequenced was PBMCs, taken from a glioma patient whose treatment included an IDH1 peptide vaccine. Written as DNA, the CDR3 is TGTGCCAGCAGTGAAGAAGGCGGGGGCCGCTCAGAGACCCAGTACTTC. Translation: CASSEEGGGRSETQYF.